This entry features one T cell receptor (beta chain) sequence. Its cognate antigen is unknown. The data derive from a study of CD8+ T cells in alopecia areata. At the level of the study: Oral tofacitinib, 5 to 10 mg twice daily, was given in an open-label trial.

The authors extracted RNA and reverse transcribed it into cDNA as the sequencing template. Data came from immunoSEQ multiplex PCR; TCRdb stores just in-frame clones and leaves some out. The top ten clones hold roughly a quarter of a sample with 75,000 to 80,000 clones, around two thirds of them seen once. As to treatment: oral pan-JAK inhibitor, 5-10 mg twice daily. The length of the CDR3 is 17 residues. V was clipped by 3 bases and J by 1 base; unmatched bases: 8. Germline CDR1 MNHEY, CDR2 SMNVEV (reference sequence). Overall study results and limits: Mice showed clearer TCR sharing than patients did, a gap that was possibly HLA-related.

The specimen was CD8+ T cells sorted from blood, collected at week 24, from a patient treated with tofacitinib. The chain employs TRBV27 and TRBJ2-3; 9 bases are a match to TRBD2. This receptor was taken from a human donor with alopecia areata. The CDR3 here is CASSFVPGLAGTDTQYF. DNA of the CDR3: TGTGCCAGCAGTTTCGTCCCGGGACTAGCAGGCACAGATACGCAGTATTTT.